This entry describes one T cell receptor (beta chain). Its target is unknown. Germline V gene data show CDR1 as SGHVS and CDR2 as FNYEAQ. The CDR3 covers 15 residues. The V and J ends lost 5 bases and 3 bases, in that order; junction bases with no gene match: 6. All donors qualified as healthy HIV-negative adults and had experienced no recent acute infections or vaccinations. Profiled with immunoSEQ multiplex PCR; TCRdb holds only in-frame clones, not every one. The sample yields approximately 980,000 clones, more than 75% seen once. The sample comes from a study of shared clonotypes between healthy human individuals. Study outcomes and limitations: Only blood underwent sampling, and tissue repertoires likely differ.

The sequenced sample was memory CD4+ T cells sorted from blood. The subset was: CD45RA-negative fraction. The chain employs TRBV7-6 and TRBJ1-3; 8 bases align to TRBD1. The receptor was derived from a man younger than 35 in good health. The CDR3 loop is CASSPGGTGGNTIYF. CDR3 nucleotides: TGTGCCAGCAGCCCCGGGGGGACAGGTGGAAACACCATATATTTT.